This TCR beta chain was sequenced for a study of identical twins. Via MiXCR, TCRdb re-called the 5' RACE reads, giving one row per CDR3 protein. The table lists around 1.7 million distinct CDR3 sequences, around a third of them singletons. As for this clonotype: Its antigen is currently unknown.

Trimming took 3 bases from V and 11 from J; bases not matched to a gene: 7. Germline CDR1 and CDR2: DFQATT and SNEGSKA (reference sequence). The CDR3 is made up of 12 amino acids. Points from the study as a whole: Models, which agreed with sharing between unrelated individuals, nonetheless underestimated the out-of-frame TCR alpha sharing seen in monozygotic twins. Weaker excess twin sharing was seen among beta out-of-frame sequences. Abundant cord blood beta clonotypes carried fewer insertions; memory repertoires showed none. Out-of-frame alpha sequences shared by twins were enriched for low generation probability.

This sequence was found in a newborn girl in good health. The sample taken for sequencing was cord blood. This sequence joins TRBV20-1 and TRBJ2-5; 9 nucleotides agree with TRBD1. CDR3: CSASNRGPQQYF. The CDR3 nucleotides are TGCAGTGCTAGTAACAGGGGGCCACAGCAGTACTTC.